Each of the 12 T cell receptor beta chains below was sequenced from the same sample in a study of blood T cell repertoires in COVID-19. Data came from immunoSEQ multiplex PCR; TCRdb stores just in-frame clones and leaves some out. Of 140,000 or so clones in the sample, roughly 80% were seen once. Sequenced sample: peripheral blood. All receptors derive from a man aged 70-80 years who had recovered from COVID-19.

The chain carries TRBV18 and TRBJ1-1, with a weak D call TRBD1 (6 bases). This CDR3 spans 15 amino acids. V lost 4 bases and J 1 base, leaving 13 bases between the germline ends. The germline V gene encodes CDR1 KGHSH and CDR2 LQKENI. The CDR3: CASSLAGTPNTEAFF. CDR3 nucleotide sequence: TGTGCCAGCTCACTCGCCGGGACACCGAACACTGAAGCTTTCTTT.

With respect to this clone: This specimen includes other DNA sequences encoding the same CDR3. In DNA, the CDR3 is TGTGCCAGCAGCGTAGCAGGGGACAATTCACCCCTCCACTTT. This codes for CASSVAGDNSPLHF. This chain joins TRBV9 and TRBJ1-6; a possible D gene is TRBD1 (6 bases). The ends were cut back, 0 bases at V and 7 bases at J, with 8 bases in the middle. This CDR3 has 14 amino acids. The germline gives CDR1 SGDLS, CDR2 YYNGEE.

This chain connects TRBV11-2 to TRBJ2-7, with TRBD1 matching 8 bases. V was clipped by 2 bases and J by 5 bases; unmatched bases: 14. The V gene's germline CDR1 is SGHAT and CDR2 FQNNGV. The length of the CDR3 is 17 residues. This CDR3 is CASSLSPGTGLSNEQYF. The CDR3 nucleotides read TGTGCCAGCAGCTTATCTCCGGGGACAGGACTTTCCAACGAGCAGTACTTC.

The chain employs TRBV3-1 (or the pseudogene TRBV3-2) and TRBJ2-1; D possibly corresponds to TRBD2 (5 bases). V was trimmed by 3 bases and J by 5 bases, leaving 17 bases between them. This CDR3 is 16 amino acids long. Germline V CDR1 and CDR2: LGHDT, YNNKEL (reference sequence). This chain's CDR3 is CASSHMDWAPNNEQFF. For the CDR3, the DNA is TGTGCCAGCAGCCACATGGACTGGGCTCCTAACAATGAGCAGTTCTTC.

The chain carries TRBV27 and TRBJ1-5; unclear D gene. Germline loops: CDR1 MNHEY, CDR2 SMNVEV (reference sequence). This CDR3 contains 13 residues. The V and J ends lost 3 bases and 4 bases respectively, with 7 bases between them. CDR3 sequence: CASSLRENQPQHF. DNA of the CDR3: TGTGCCAGCAGTTTGCGAGAGAATCAGCCCCAGCATTTT.

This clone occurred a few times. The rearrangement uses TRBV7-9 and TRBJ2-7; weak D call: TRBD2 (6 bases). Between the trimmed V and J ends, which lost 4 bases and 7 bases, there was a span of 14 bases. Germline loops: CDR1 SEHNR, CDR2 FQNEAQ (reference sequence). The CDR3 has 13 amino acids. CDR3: CASSYLEGDEQYF. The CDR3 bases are TGTGCCAGCAGCTACCTGGAGGGCGATGAGCAGTACTTC.

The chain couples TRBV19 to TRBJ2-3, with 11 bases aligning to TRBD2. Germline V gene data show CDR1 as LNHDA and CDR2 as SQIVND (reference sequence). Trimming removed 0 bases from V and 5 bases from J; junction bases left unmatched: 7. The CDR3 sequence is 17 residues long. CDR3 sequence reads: CASSIDRLAGTQDTQYF. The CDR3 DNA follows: TGTGCCAGTAGTATAGATCGACTAGCGGGGACCCAAGATACGCAGTATTTT.

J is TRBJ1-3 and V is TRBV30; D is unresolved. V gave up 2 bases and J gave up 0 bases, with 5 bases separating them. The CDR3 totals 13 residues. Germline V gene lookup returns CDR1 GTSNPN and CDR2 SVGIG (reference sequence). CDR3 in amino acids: CAWSRVSGNTIYF. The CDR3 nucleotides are TGTGCCTGGAGTCGGGTCTCTGGAAACACCATATATTTT.

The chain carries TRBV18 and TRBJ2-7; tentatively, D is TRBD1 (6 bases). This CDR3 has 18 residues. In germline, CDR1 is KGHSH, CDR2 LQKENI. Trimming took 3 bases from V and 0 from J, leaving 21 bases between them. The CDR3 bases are TGTGCCAGCTCACCGGGAGAGCAGCAGGGGATCTACTCCTACGAGCAGTACTTC. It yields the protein CASSPGEQQGIYSYEQYF.

CDR3 coding DNA: TGTGCCTGGAGTGTACCGGCCGATGGGAGCACTGAAGCTTTCTTT. Its translation is CAWSVPADGSTEAFF. This chain joins TRBV30 and TRBJ1-1; D ambiguous. Trimming shortened V by 0 bases and J by 4 bases, and 15 bases separated the two germline ends. Germline-derived CDR1 and CDR2 are GTSNPN and SVGIG (reference sequence). This CDR3 has 15 residues. Complete variable domain (other parts from reference TRBV30 and TRBJ1-1): SQTIHQWPATLVQPVGSPLSLECTVEGTSNPNLYWYRQAAGRGLQLLFYSVGIGQISSEVPQNLSASRPQDRQFILSSKKLLLSDSGFYLCAWSVPADGSTEAFFGQGTRLTVV.

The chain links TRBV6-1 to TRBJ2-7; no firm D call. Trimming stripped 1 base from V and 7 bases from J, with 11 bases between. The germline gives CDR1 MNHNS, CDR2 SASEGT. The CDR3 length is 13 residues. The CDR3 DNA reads TGTGCCAGCAGTGAAGTATACGGCGGTGAGCAGTACTTC. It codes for CASSEVYGGEQYF.

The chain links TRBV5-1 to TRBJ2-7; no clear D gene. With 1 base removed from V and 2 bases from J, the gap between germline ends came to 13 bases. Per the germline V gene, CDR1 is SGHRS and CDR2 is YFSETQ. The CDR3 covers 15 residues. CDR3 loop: CASSLTPGPAYEQYF. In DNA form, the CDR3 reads TGCGCCAGCAGCTTGACTCCAGGCCCGGCCTACGAGCAGTACTTC.